The 10 T cell receptor beta chains given below trace back to one sample, sequenced in a study of blood T cells in healthy people across ages. Primed by a sample-barcoded 5' primer and a J-beta primer mix, a second PCR proceeded for about 7 to 11 cycles. One entry per CDR3 protein results from TCRdb running MiXCR on the 5' RACE reads. Among 950,000 to 1,200,000 distinct CDR3 sequences, about two fifths were seen once, and the ten largest hold around 13%. The sequencing sample was made of blood. The receptors derive from a man between 18 and 35 years old in good health.

J is TRBJ2-3 and V is TRBV28, with 7 positions matching TRBD1. J was trimmed by 4 bases and V by 6 bases; bases with no gene match: 13. This CDR3 is 16 amino acids long. CDR1 is MDHEN, CDR2 SYDVKM, per germline. This CDR3 reads CASRPAGTVFPDTQYF. In DNA, the CDR3 is TGTGCCAGCAGACCGGCCGGGACAGTTTTTCCAGATACGCAGTATTTT.

This chain joins TRBV10-3 and TRBJ2-2, with D unclear. V was clipped by 2 bases and J by 7 bases, with 8 bases between them. The CDR3 extends over 13 amino acids. Germline V lookup: CDR1 ENHRY, CDR2 SYGVKD. In DNA form, the CDR3 reads TGTGCCATCAGTGAGGGACGAGACGGGGAGCTGTTTTTT. It specifies CAISEGRDGELFF.

The chain uses TRBV10-3 and TRBJ1-5; D unresolved. The germline gives CDR1 ENHRY, CDR2 SYGVKD. V was shortened by 2 bases and J by 6 bases, with 14 bases between the two germline ends. The CDR3 contains 15 residues. The CDR3 sequence: CAISEGIGSPQPQHF. CDR3 bases: TGTGCCATCAGTGAGGGAATCGGAAGTCCTCAGCCCCAGCATTTT.

V usage is TRBV3-1 and J usage is TRBJ2-7; 10 nucleotides line up with TRBD2. V dropped 5 bases and J dropped 2; count of bases not matched to a gene: 6. Germline values: CDR1 LGHDT, CDR2 YNNKEL (reference sequence). CDR3 length: 15 residues. CDR3 loop: CASSGTSGVPYEQYF. CDR3 DNA sequence: TGTGCCAGCAGCGGAACTAGCGGGGTCCCCTACGAGCAGTACTTC.

J is TRBJ2-3 and V is TRBV20-1, with 10 bases that match TRBD2. The V gene's germline CDR1 is DFQATT and CDR2 SNEGSKA (reference sequence). J gave up 8 bases and V 5 bases, and 10 bases lay outside the gene matches. The CDR3 has 14 residues. CDR3 in DNA: TGCAGTGCTTCGGGGCAAGCGGGGGGGACTACGCAGTATTTT. Its protein is CSASGQAGGTTQYF.

This clonotype was detected only a few times. This chain connects TRBV29-1 to TRBJ2-7; 7 bases are a match to TRBD1. CDR1 is SQVTM and CDR2 is ANQGSEA in the germline V gene. This CDR3 is built from 12 residues. With V trimmed by 5 bases and J by 10 bases, 11 bases remained unmatched. The CDR3, as DNA: TGCAGCGTTCGACAGGGACGACAAACCCAGTACTTC. Protein product: CSVRQGRQTQYF.

In this sample, this clonotype turned up a few times. The V and J genes are TRBV6-2 or TRBV6-3 and TRBJ2-7, with D tentatively TRBD1 (5 bases). Looked up from germline, CDR1 is MNHEY and CDR2 is SVGEGT. This CDR3 spans 14 amino acids. V shed 1 base and J shed 2 bases, with 9 bases lying between them. The CDR3: CASSYLGLAYEQYF. Here the CDR3 DNA reads TGTGCCAGCAGTTACTTGGGGCTAGCCTACGAGCAGTACTTC.

This chain uses TRBV29-1 with TRBJ1-2; 8 nucleotides line up with TRBD1. The CDR3 sequence is 15 residues long. Germline V gene sequence: CDR1 SQVTM, CDR2 ANQGSEA. The V gene end was trimmed by 4 bases and the J gene end by 4 bases; junction bases not matched to a gene: 11. CDR3 DNA: TGCAGCGTTGGAGATATGATGGGACAGGTCTATGGCTACACCTTC. Translation gives CSVGDMMGQVYGYTF.

The rearrangement links TRBV20-1 to TRBJ1-2; perhaps TRBD1 as D (6 bases). Germline V gives CDR1 DFQATT, CDR2 SNEGSKA (reference sequence). CDR3 length: 14 residues. Between the trimmed V and J ends, which lost 6 bases and 7 bases, there was a span of 21 bases. The CDR3 reads CSASGTRGLGGYTF. The DNA of the CDR3 is TGCAGTGCATCCGGGACACGGGGGCTTGGTGGCTACACCTTC.

As regards this clonotype: A single base separates this from a much larger clone, so it may be a read error. This chain connects TRBV9 to TRBJ2-1, with unresolved D. The CDR3 has 14 residues. Germline CDR1 SGDLS, CDR2 YYNGEE. Here the CDR3 DNA reads TGTGCCAGCAGCGCCCAAGTGACCGACAATAAGCAGTTCTTC. Translation: CASSAQVTDNKQFF.